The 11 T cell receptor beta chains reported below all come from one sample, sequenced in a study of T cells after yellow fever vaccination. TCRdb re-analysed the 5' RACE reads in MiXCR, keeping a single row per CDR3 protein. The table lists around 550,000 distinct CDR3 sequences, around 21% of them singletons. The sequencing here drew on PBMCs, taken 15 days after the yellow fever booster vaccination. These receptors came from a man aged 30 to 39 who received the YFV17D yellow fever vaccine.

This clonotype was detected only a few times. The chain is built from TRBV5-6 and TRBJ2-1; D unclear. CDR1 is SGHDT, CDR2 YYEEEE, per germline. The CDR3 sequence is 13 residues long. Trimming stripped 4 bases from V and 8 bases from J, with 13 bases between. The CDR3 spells CASSPLGSYEQFF. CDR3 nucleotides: TGTGCCAGCAGCCCGCTCGGGTCTTATGAGCAGTTCTTC.

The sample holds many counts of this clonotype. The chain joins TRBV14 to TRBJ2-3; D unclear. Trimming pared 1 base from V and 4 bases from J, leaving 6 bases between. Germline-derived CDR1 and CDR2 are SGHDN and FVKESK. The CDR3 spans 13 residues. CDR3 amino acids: CASSQVGSDTQYF. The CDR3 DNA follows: TGTGCCAGCAGCCAAGTAGGATCAGATACGCAGTATTTT.

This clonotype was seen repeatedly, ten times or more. This CDR3 is CASNHPSSYEQYF. For the CDR3, the DNA is TGCGCCAGCAATCACCCGAGCTCCTACGAGCAGTACTTC. V gene TRBV5-1 combines with J gene TRBJ2-7, with unresolved D. The V end lost 6 bases, the J end lost 0 bases, and 10 bases lay between the germline ends. The germline V gene has CDR1 SGHRS and CDR2 YFSETQ. The CDR3 totals 13 residues.

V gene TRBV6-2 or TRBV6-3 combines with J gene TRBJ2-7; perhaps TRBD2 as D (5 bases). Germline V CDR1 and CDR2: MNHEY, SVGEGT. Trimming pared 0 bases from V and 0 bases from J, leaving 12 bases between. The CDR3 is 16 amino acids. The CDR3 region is CASSYSQRLYSYEQYF. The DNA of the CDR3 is TGTGCCAGCAGTTACTCCCAGCGGTTATACTCCTACGAGCAGTACTTC.

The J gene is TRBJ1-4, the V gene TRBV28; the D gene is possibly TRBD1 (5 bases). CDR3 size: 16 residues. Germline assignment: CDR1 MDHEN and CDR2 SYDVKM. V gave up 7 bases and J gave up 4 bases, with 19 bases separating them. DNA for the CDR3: TGTGCCAGCACCCGTCCGAGGGGAGGCTTTAATGAAAAACTGTTTTTT. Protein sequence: CASTRPRGGFNEKLFF.

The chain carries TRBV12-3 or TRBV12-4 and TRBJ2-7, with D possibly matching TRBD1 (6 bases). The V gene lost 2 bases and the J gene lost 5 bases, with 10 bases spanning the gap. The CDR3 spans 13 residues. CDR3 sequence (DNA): TGTGCCAGCAGTTTAACAGGGATCGACGAGCAGTACTTC. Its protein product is CASSLTGIDEQYF.

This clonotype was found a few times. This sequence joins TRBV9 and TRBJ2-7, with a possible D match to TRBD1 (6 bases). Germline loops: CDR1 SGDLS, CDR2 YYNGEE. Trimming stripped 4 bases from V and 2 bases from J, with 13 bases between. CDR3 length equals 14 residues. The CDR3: CASSRFQGTYEQYF. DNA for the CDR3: TGTGCCAGCAGCCGATTCCAGGGGACCTACGAGCAGTACTTC.

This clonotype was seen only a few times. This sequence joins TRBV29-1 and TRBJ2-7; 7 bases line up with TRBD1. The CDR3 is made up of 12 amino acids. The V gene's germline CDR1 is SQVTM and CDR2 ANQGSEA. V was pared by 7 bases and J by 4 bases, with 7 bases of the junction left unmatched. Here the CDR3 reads CSARQGQYEQYF. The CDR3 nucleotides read TGCAGCGCGAGACAGGGTCAATACGAGCAGTACTTC.

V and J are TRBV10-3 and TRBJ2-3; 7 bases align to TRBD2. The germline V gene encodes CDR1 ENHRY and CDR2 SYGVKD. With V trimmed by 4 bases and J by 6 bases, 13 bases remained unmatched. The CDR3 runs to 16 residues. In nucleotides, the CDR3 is TGTGCCATCAGTGGCCAGCTAGCGGTCCCGAGGGATACGCAGTATTTT. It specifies CAISGQLAVPRDTQYF.

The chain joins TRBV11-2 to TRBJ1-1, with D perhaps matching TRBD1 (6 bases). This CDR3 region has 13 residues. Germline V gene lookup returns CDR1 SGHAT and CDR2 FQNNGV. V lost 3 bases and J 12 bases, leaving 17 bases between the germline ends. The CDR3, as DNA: TGTGCCAGCAGCTTGGACGGGGGGCTATCGACTTTCTTT. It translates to CASSLDGGLSTFF.

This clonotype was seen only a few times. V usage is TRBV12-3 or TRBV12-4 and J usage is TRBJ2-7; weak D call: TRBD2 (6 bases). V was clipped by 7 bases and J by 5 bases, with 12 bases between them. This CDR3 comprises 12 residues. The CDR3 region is CASTPGVNEQYF. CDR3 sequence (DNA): TGTGCCAGCACCCCGGGGGTGAACGAGCAGTACTTC.